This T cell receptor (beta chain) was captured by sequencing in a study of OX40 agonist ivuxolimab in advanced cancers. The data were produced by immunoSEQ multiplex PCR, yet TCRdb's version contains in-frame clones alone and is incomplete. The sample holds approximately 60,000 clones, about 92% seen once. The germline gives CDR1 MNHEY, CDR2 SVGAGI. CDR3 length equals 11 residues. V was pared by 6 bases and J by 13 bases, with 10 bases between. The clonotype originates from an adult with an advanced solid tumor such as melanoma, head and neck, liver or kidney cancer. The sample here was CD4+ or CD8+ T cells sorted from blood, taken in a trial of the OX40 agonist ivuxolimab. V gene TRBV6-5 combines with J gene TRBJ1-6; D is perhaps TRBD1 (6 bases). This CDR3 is CASRSQGPLHF. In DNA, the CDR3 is TGTGCCAGCAGGTCCCAGGGGCCCCTCCACTTT.